This T cell receptor beta chain came from a study of cytomegalovirus exposure and HLA in healthy donors. Study details: Earlier work reported 100 million or so unique TCR beta sequences from 180 million or so T cells. Whole-study findings and limits: TCR beta V segments were, for the most part, productive about 87% or about 30% of the time in an earlier analysis. Per published accounts, TCR beta sequences correctly predicted the HLA-A and HLA-B alleles of most subjects. While the bulk of TCR sequences proved rare, some public TCRs turned up in many donors.

On this clone: Its target is unknown.

The CDR3 sequence is 15 residues long. Trimming left V 3 bases short and J 0 bases short, with 8 bases between. Per germline, CDR1 SGHTA and CDR2 FQGNSA. The PCR contained 60 Vbeta and 13 Jbeta primers. The repertoire was sequenced with immunoSEQ multiplex PCR; TCRdb's copy has only in-frame clones and lacks some. The sample carries roughly 120,000 clones, around three quarters recorded once. V usage is TRBV7-2 and J usage is TRBJ2-2; D may be TRBD2 (6 bases). This sequence was found in a young man in good health and CMV-seronegative. Sequencing was done on a sample of PBMCs. The CDR3 region has the DNA TGTGCCAGCAGCTTTGCGGGGCCGAACACCGGGGAGCTGTTTTTT. This translates into CASSFAGPNTGELFF.